This T cell receptor (beta chain) was captured in a study of T cells in Graves' hyperthyroidism and ophthalmopathy (dated by TCRdb to the late 2010s). About the full investigation: Peripheral blood samples were taken at the time of initial diagnosis, prior to any treatment. The 90 or so discovery patients were randomly split 7:3 into training and test sets. Prospective prediction of ophthalmopathy was tested in an independent validation cohort consisting of some 20 hyperthyroidism patients and 15 to 17 patients who later progressed to ophthalmopathy. In about 6 Graves' hyperthyroidism patients, the study also compared T-cell repertoires from thyroid tissue with T-cell repertoires from blood. After sampling, hyperthyroidism patients received methimazole starting at 30 mg daily, and ophthalmopathy patients received high-dose intravenous methylprednisolone. To identify TCR V-J signatures that set the groups apart, the researchers used a discovery cohort of 100 patients, made up of some 41 with Graves' ophthalmopathy and some 56 with stable Graves' hyperthyroidism. TCR Vbeta CDR3 sequencing of 135 peripheral blood samples (roughly 43 ophthalmopathy, 75 hyperthyroidism and 17 progressor patients) is reported in the paper. General conclusions and limits of the study: In validation, progression to ophthalmopathy was predicted by the model with around 70% sensitivity and under 85% specificity, a median of 6.5 months before onset. Most expanded thyroid clonotypes (frequency above 0.001) were also detected in blood, a finding suggesting that blood repertoires may reflect thyroid immune responses. No statistical method was used to set the sample size in advance, and investigators knew the group allocation. A 13 V-J signature model separated ophthalmopathy from stable hyperthyroidism, with roughly 88% sensitivity and roughly 81% specificity in cross-validation and 80%/75% in testing.

The TCR beta CDR3 regions were amplified from RNA transcripts. A first-round RT-PCR of the TCR CDR3 used the HTBI primer set with the Qiagen OneStep RT-PCR kit. A second multiplex PCR round built the libraries, followed by size selection and purification. Paired-end sequencing of the libraries was performed with 100 bp reads on an Illumina HiSeq2000. Regarding the original processing steps: SOAPnuke was used to process the raw data, throwing out any read that contained adapters or uncalled bases, had a mean Phred below 15, or lacked an exact constant-primer or identifier match. High-quality paired reads were merged with COPE v1.2.5, and unique nucleotide sequences were defined as clonotypes. Clonotypes were aligned to IMGT TRBV, TRBD and TRBJ reference segments using MiTCR v1.1. The analysis included only V-J combinations with a frequency above 0.0001, which together covered 99% to 99.2% of the repertoires. A TCS score was defined as the ratio of F50 (clonal expansion) to E x V (chaos), with BLOSUM62-based TCRdist applied between CDR3 peptides within each V-J. Welch's t-statistics and random forest reduced 500 to 550 V-J features to 13, which were used in a naive Bayes classifier (R e1071). TCRdb handled the public reads itself, with Q25 trimming in fastp and clone calling in MiXCR, and kept productive beta chains. For every CDR3 protein sequence, its rows merge into one entry that carries the most common genes and DNA. The V and J calls here are based on TCRdb, not the publication. The sample data list over 250,000 distinct CDR3 sequences, and about 20% of these were observed just once. Jointly, the top ten make up around 64% of the sample.

Remarks on this clonotype: What antigen it recognizes has not been identified. No base-level quality is on record; no much larger clone is a single base apart.

Moderately to severely active disease, a Clinical Activity Score of at least 3, a NOSPECS grade of at least 4, and a duration under 3 months were present in ophthalmopathy patients. Any patient with an uncontrolled infection, another autoimmune disease, pregnancy or lactation was excluded. Diagnoses relied on clinical symptoms, serum thyroxine and TRAb, thyroid ultrasound and orbital computed tomography. PBMCs were separated from under 11 ml of fresh peripheral blood using Ficoll-Paque density gradient centrifugation. Total RNA was extracted with Trizol reagent, and quality was checked on an Agilent 2100 Bioanalyzer. Taken from the germline V gene (reference sequence), the CDR1 and CDR2 loops are SGHNT and YYREEE. The CDR3 sequence holds 13 residues, the cysteine and phenylalanine included. CDR3 DNA is the only sequence kept; it has 39 bases, read in frame from the first base. The V end loses 2 bases and the J end loses 7 bases, and a stretch of 12 bases separates them.

The sample consisted of blood. This TCR was recovered from a man aged 30 to 39 with Graves' ophthalmopathy. The V and J segments used are TRBV5-4 and TRBJ1-2; the D gene is possibly TRBD1, with 5 bases matching. The CDR3 reads as follows: CASSLKGLSGYTF. The nucleotide sequence reads TGTGCCAGCAGCTTAAAGGGGCTGAGTGGCTACACCTTC.